The following is a T cell receptor (beta chain) sequence with its context. Its antigen remains unidentified. Base quality data are lacking; no much larger clone is found one base away. V is cut by 8 bases and J by 1 base, and the space between the germline ends is 15 bases. Including the terminal cysteine and phenylalanine, the CDR3 comprises 15 residues. The CDR3 DNA has 45 bases and is translated from base 1. CDR1 and CDR2 are drawn from the germline V gene: SGHTA, FQGNSA. Libraries were made using the immunoSEQ multiplex PCR assay. Here the immuneACCESS table is served through TCRdb, limited to in-frame sequences with V and J called. Missing clones are a known gap in these copies; in checked studies unresolved V genes cover under half, and the rest lacks a known reason. The sample records about 89,000 clones, roughly 86% of which are singletons. Around a fifth of the sample rests with the top ten.

This sample is part of a study of control samples from healthy donors and cancer patients (dated by TCRdb to about 2020). The rearrangement combines TRBV7-2 with TRBJ1-3, with TRBD1 perhaps the D gene, on 6 matching bases. The TCR sequence derives from a young man in good health. The source material was blood. Here is the DNA: TGTGCCAGCGTGGCCGTAGGGACATCTGGAAACACCATATATTTT. The encoded protein is CASVAVGTSGNTIYF.